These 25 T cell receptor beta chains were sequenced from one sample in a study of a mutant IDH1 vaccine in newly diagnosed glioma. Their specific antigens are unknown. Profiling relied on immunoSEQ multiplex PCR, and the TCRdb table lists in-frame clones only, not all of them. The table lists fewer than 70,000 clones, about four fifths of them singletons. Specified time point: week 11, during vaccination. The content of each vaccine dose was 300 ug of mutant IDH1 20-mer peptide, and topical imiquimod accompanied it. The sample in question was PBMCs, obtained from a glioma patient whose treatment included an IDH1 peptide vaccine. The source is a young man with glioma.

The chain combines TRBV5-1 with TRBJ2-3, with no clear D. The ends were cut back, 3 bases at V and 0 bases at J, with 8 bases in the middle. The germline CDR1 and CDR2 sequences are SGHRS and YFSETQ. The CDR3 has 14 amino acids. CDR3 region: CASSSPDSTDTQYF. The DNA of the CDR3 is TGCGCCAGCAGCTCCCCGGACAGCACAGATACGCAGTATTTT.

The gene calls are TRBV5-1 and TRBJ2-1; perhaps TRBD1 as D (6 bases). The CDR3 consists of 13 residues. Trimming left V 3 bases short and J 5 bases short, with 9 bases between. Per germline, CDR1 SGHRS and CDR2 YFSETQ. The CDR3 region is CASSSGQNNEQFF. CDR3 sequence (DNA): TGCGCCAGCAGCTCCGGACAGAACAATGAGCAGTTCTTC.

The CDR3 loop is CASSLEQGWNYGYTF. The CDR3 DNA reads TGTGCCAGCAGCTTGGAACAGGGCTGGAACTATGGCTACACCTTC. The chain couples TRBV5-5 to TRBJ1-2, with TRBD1 as a possible D gene (6 bases). Trimming removed 0 bases from V and 2 bases from J, with 11 bases in between. Germline V gene data show CDR1 as SGHKS and CDR2 as YYEKEE (reference sequence). The CDR3 loop spans 15 amino acids.

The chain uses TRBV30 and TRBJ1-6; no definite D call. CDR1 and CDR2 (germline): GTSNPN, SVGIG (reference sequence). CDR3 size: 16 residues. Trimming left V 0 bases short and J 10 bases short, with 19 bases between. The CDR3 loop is CAWSVLSTALWSPLHF. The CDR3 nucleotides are TGTGCCTGGAGTGTTCTATCGACTGCCCTGTGGTCACCCCTCCACTTT.

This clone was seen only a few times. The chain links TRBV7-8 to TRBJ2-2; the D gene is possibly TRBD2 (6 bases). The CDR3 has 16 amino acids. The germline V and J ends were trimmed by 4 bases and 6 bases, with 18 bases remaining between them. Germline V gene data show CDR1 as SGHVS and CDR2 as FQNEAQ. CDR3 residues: CASSSRGPGLSGELFF. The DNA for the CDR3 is TGTGCCAGCAGCTCTCGCGGACCGGGACTCTCCGGGGAGCTGTTTTTT.

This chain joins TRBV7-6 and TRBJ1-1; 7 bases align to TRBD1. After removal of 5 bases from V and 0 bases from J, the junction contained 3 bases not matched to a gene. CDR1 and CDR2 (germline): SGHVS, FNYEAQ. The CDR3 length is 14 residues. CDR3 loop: CASSATGLNTEAFF. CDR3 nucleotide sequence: TGTGCCAGCAGCGCGACAGGGTTGAACACTGAAGCTTTCTTT.

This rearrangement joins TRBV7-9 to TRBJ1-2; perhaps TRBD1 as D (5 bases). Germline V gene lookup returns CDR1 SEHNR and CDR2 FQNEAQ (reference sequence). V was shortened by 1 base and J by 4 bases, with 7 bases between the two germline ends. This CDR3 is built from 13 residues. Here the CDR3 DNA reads TGTGCCAGCAGCTTAGGGGGCTTCTATGGCTACACCTTC. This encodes CASSLGGFYGYTF.

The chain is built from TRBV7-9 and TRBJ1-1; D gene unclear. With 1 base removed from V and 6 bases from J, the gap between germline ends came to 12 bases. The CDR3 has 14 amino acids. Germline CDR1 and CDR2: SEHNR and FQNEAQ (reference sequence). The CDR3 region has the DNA TGTGCCAGCAGCTTAGTGGATAGGGCCGCTGAAGCTTTCTTT. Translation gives CASSLVDRAAEAFF.

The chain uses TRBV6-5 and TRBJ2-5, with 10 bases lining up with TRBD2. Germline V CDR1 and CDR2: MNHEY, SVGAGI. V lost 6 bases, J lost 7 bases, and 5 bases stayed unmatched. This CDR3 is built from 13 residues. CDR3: CASSLAGGSTQYF. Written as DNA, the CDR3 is TGTGCCAGCAGCTTAGCGGGGGGATCGACCCAGTACTTC.

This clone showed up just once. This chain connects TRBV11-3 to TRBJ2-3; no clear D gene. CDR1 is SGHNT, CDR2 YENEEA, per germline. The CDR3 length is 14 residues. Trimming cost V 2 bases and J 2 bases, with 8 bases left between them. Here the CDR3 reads CASSLMADTDTQYF. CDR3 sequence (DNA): TGTGCCAGCAGCTTAATGGCGGACACAGATACGCAGTATTTT.

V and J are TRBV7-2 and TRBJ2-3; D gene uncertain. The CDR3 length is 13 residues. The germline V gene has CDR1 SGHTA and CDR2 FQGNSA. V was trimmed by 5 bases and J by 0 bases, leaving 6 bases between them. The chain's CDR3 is CASSPESTDTQYF. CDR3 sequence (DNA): TGTGCCAGCAGCCCTGAAAGCACAGATACGCAGTATTTT. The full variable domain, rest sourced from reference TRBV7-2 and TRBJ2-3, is GAGVSQSPSNKVTEKGKDVELRCDPISGHTALYWYRQSLGQGLEFLIYFQGNSAPDKSGLPSDRFSAERTGGSVSTLTIQRTQQEDSAVYLCASSPESTDTQYFGPGTRLTVL.

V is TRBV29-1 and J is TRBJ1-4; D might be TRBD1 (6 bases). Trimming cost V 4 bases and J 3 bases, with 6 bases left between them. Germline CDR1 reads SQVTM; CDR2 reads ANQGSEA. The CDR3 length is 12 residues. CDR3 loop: CSVAGANEKLFF. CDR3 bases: TGCAGCGTTGCAGGGGCTAATGAAAAACTGTTTTTT.

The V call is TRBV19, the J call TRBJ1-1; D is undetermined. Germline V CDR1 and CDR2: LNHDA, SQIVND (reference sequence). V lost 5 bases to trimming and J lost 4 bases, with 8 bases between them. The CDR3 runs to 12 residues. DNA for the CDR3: TGTGCCAGTAGTTTGGTCGCCACTGAAGCTTTCTTT. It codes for CASSLVATEAFF.

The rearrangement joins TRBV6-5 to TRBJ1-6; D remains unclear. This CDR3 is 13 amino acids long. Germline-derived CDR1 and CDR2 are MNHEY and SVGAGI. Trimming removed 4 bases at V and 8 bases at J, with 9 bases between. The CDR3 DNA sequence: TGTGCCAGCAGTTTGTCGGAGTATTCACCCCTCCACTTT. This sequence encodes CASSLSEYSPLHF.

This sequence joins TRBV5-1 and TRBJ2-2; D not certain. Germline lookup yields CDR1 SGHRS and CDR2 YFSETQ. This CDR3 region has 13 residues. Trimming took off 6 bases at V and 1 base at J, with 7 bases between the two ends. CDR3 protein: CASNAGNTGELFF. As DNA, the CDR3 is TGCGCCAGCAATGCAGGGAACACCGGGGAGCTGTTTTTT.

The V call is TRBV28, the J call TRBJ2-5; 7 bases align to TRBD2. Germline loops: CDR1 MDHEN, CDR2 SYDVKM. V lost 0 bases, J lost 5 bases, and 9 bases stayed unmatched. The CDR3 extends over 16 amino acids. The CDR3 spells CASSLWDPQGGETQYF. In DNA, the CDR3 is TGTGCCAGCAGTTTATGGGATCCCCAGGGAGGGGAGACCCAGTACTTC.

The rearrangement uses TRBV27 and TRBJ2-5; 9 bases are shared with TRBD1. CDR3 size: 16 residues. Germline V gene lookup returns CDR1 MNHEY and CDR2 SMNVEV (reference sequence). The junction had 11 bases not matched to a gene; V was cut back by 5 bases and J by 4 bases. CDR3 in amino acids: CASSQRTGGAGETQYF. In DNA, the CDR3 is TGTGCCAGCAGTCAGAGAACAGGGGGCGCCGGAGAGACCCAGTACTTC.

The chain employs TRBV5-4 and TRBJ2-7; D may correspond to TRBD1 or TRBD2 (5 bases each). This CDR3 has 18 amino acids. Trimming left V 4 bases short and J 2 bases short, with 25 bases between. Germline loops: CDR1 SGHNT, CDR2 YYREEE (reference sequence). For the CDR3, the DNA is TGTGCCAGCAGCCTCACGGCCAGAGGGGCAGAGATGGCCTACGAGCAGTACTTC. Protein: CASSLTARGAEMAYEQYF.

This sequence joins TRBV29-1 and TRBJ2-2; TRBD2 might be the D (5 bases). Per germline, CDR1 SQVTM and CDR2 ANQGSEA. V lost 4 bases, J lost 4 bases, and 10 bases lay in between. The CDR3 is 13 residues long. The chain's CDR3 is CSVASGITGELFF. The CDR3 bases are TGCAGCGTTGCTTCCGGGATCACCGGGGAGCTGTTTTTT.

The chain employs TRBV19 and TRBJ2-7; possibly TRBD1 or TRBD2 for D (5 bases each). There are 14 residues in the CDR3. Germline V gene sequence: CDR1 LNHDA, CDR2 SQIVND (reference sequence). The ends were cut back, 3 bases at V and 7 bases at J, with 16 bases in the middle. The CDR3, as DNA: TGTGCCAGTAGTATCTCGGGCAGGGAGTGGGAGCAGTACTTC. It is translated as CASSISGREWEQYF.

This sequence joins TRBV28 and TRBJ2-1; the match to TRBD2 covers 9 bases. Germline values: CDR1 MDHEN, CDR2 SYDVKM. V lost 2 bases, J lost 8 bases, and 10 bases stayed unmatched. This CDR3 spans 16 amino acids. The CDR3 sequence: CASSLAGGERGYEQFF. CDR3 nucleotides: TGTGCCAGCAGTTTAGCGGGAGGGGAAAGGGGCTATGAGCAGTTCTTC.

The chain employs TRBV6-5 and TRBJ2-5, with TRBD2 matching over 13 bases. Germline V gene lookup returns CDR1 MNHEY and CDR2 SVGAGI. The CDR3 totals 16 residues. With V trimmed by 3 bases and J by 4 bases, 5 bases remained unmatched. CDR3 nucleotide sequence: TGTGCCAGCAGTTATGGAGGGACTAGCGGGATAGAGACCCAGTACTTC. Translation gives CASSYGGTSGIETQYF.

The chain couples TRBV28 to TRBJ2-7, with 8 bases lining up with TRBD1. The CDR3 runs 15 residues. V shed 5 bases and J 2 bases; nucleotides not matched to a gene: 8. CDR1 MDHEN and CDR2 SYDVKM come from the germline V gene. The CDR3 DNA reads TGTGCCAGCAGTCCCCAACAGGGGGGTGCCTACGAGCAGTACTTC. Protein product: CASSPQQGGAYEQYF.

For the CDR3, the DNA is TGTGCCAGTAGTATAAGGGTGGGGTGGACAGATACGCAGTATTTT. Amino acids: CASSIRVGWTDTQYF. The chain has TRBV19 and TRBJ2-3; D is uncertain. The length of the CDR3 is 15 residues. Germline V gene data show CDR1 as LNHDA and CDR2 as SQIVND (reference sequence). V was shortened by 2 bases and J by 3 bases, with 12 bases between the two germline ends.

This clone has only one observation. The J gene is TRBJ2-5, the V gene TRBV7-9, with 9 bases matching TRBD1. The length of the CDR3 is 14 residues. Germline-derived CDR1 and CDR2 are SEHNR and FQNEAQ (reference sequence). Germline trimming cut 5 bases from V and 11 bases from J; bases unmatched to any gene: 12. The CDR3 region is CASSRPEDRGKQYF. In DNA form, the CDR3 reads TGTGCCAGCAGCCGCCCTGAGGACAGGGGTAAGCAGTACTTC.